This is a list of T cell receptor beta chains from one sample in a study of response to subunit inactivated influenza vaccine. Via MiXCR, TCRdb re-called the RT-PCR reads, giving one row per CDR3 protein. The table includes some 500,000 distinct CDR3 sequences, around 25% detected once. The sample in question was CD4+ T cells sorted from PBMCs, obtained roughly 5 days after vaccination. These receptor sequences come from a man between 50 and 59 years old who received an inactivated influenza vaccine. Both conserved end residues are part of each CDR3. D genes are given only for firm matches.

V gene: TRBV5-1; J gene: TRBJ2-7; D gene: TRBD2; CDR3 protein: CASSFVSGRPAYEQYF
V gene: TRBV4-3; J gene: TRBJ2-7; D gene: .; CDR3 protein: CASSVWDNSYEQYF
V gene: TRBV20-1; J gene: TRBJ2-2; D gene: TRBD2; CDR3 protein: CSAKAGVITGELFF
V gene: TRBV29-1; J gene: TRBJ2-6; D gene: .; CDR3 protein: CSVREALANVLTF
V gene: TRBV5-1; J gene: TRBJ1-1; D gene: .; CDR3 protein: CASSLDGGLTEAFF
V gene: TRBV7-3; J gene: TRBJ2-3; D gene: TRBD2; CDR3 protein: CASSGGSGNLNTQYF
V gene: TRBV10-3; J gene: TRBJ2-1; D gene: .; CDR3 protein: CAIEGDTGNEQFF
V gene: TRBV6-1; J gene: TRBJ1-2; D gene: TRBD1; CDR3 protein: CASSKTGRGGGYTF
V gene: TRBV20-1; J gene: TRBJ1-2; D gene: .; CDR3 protein: CSAREVGKEPFGYTF
V gene: TRBV12-3/TRBV12-4; J gene: TRBJ1-1; D gene: TRBD1; CDR3 protein: CASSAGGLDRGIWRRTEAFF
V gene: TRBV24-1; J gene: TRBJ2-3; D gene: TRBD2; CDR3 protein: CATSHWAGGTDTQYF
V gene: TRBV3-1; J gene: TRBJ1-6; D gene: .; CDR3 protein: CASSPAGASRGVPLHF
V gene: TRBV15; J gene: TRBJ2-7; D gene: .; CDR3 protein: CATSRDTQGSFSYEQYF
V gene: TRBV7-9; J gene: TRBJ2-3; D gene: .; CDR3 protein: CASSLYLGGPGDTQYF
V gene: TRBV4-1; J gene: TRBJ2-3; D gene: .; CDR3 protein: CASSLQTGATDTQYF
V gene: TRBV12-3/TRBV12-4; J gene: TRBJ1-1; D gene: .; CDR3 protein: CASSLGPTTEAFF
V gene: TRBV6-5; J gene: TRBJ2-7; D gene: .; CDR3 protein: CASSRILYEQYF
V gene: TRBV20-1; J gene: TRBJ2-1; D gene: .; CDR3 protein: CSARNSARAYNEQFF
V gene: TRBV6-5; J gene: TRBJ2-1; D gene: TRBD2; CDR3 protein: CASSYFLGGGIDNEQFF
V gene: TRBV10-3; J gene: TRBJ2-5; D gene: .; CDR3 protein: CAISDLGRETQYF
V gene: TRBV6-4; J gene: TRBJ2-3; D gene: .; CDR3 protein: CASSVYYTDTQYF
V gene: TRBV20-1; J gene: TRBJ2-1; D gene: TRBD2; CDR3 protein: CSARDREGLAGLTSYNEQFF
V gene: TRBV10-3; J gene: TRBJ1-3; D gene: .; CDR3 protein: CAISESVYSGNTIYF
V gene: TRBV2; J gene: TRBJ2-3; D gene: .; CDR3 protein: CASRTRGVGDTQYF
V gene: TRBV3-1; J gene: TRBJ2-7; D gene: .; CDR3 protein: CASSRGRYYEQYF
V gene: TRBV29-1; J gene: TRBJ2-1; D gene: .; CDR3 protein: CSGSRASDNEQFF
V gene: TRBV29-1; J gene: TRBJ2-1; D gene: .; CDR3 protein: CSVHVMGNEQFF
V gene: TRBV12-3/TRBV12-4; J gene: TRBJ1-1; D gene: .; CDR3 protein: CASSSHRAETEAFF
V gene: TRBV28; J gene: TRBJ2-3; D gene: .; CDR3 protein: CASSLRGGLTDTQYF
V gene: TRBV28; J gene: TRBJ2-7; D gene: .; CDR3 protein: CASRTLRWGRGVTYEQYF
V gene: TRBV5-1; J gene: TRBJ2-1; D gene: .; CDR3 protein: CASSLDQGFNHYNEQFF
V gene: TRBV12-3/TRBV12-4; J gene: TRBJ2-7; D gene: .; CDR3 protein: CASSLKFIGVYEQYF
V gene: TRBV7-2; J gene: TRBJ1-3; D gene: .; CDR3 protein: CASSLYHLTTGNTIYF
V gene: TRBV5-6; J gene: TRBJ2-4; D gene: .; CDR3 protein: CASSFLDSSKNIQYF
V gene: TRBV4-2; J gene: TRBJ2-5; D gene: .; CDR3 protein: CASSQDMVETQYF
V gene: TRBV12-3/TRBV12-4; J gene: TRBJ2-7; D gene: TRBD2; CDR3 protein: CASSFYVRGLAGSSYEQYF
V gene: TRBV28; J gene: TRBJ2-1; D gene: TRBD2; CDR3 protein: CASKRPQRGDGEQFF
V gene: TRBV6-2/TRBV6-3; J gene: .; D gene: TRBD1; CDR3 protein: CASFGTGSTYEQFF